A selection of T cell receptor beta chains follows, all from one sample in a study of graft-versus-host responses after intestinal transplantation. These receptors have no known antigen. Produced via immunoSEQ multiplex PCR; TCRdb's table is partial and in-frame only. The sample records about 97,000 clones, around 92% being singletons. The starting material was unstimulated CD4+ T cells sorted from spleen or lymph node cells, obtained before transplant. The receptors derive from a human donor who was the organ donor for an intestinal transplant. The CDR3 runs from the conserved cysteine through the conserved F or W. D genes are given only for firm matches. A clone size is listed for some rows: how often the clone was seen (once, few, many), or a class if it is expanded.

>-|TRBJ1-1|-|TRBV5-1
CASSLDEGSYTEAFF
TGCGCCAGCAGCTTGGACGAGGGCTCGTATACTGAAGCTTTCTTT
>-|TRBJ2-2|-|TRBV4-3
CASSHFGTGELFF
TGCGCCAGCAGCCACTTCGGCACCGGGGAGCTGTTTTTT
>TRBD2|TRBJ2-5|-|TRBV9
CASSAGRTSGNEYQETQYF
TGTGCCAGCAGCGCCGGGAGGACTAGCGGGAACGAGTACCAAGAGACCCAGTACTTC
>TRBD1|TRBJ1-2|-|TRBV7-8
CASSPWDRGLAGYTF
TGTGCCAGCAGCCCCTGGGACAGGGGGCTGGCTGGCTACACCTTC
>-|TRBJ2-7|-|TRBV29-1
CSVGRGSSYEQYF
TGCAGCGTTGGGCGGGGTAGCTCCTACGAGCAGTACTTC
>TRBD2|TRBJ2-3|-|TRBV10-3
CAISESMGGSDTQYF
TGTGCCATCAGTGAGTCGATGGGGGGGTCAGATACGCAGTATTTT
>TRBD1|TRBJ1-1|-|TRBV5-1
CASSLVRIGQGNTEAFF
TGCGCCAGCAGCTTGGTGAGGATAGGACAGGGGAACACTGAAGCTTTCTTT
>-|TRBJ2-6|-|TRBV6-1
CASSEGGWSRSSGANVLTF
TGTGCCAGCAGTGAAGGCGGGTGGAGCAGGAGTTCTGGGGCCAACGTCCTGACTTTC
>TRBD1|TRBJ1-2|-|TRBV30
CAWRDRGYGYTF
TGTGCCTGGAGAGACAGGGGATATGGCTACACCTTC
>-|TRBJ1-1|once|TRBV19
CASSSISGRHTEAFF
TGTGCCAGTAGCTCGATCTCAGGGAGGCACACTGAAGCTTTCTTT
>TRBD1|TRBJ1-2|-|TRBV5-8
CASSLQGAHGYTF
TGTGCCAGCAGCTTACAGGGGGCGCATGGCTACACCTTC
>-|TRBJ1-1|-|TRBV7-2
CASSPRGGRAFF
TGTGCCAGCAGCCCCCGCGGGGGGCGAGCTTTCTTT
>TRBD2|TRBJ2-3|-|TRBV7-2
CASTGLAPTDTQYF
TGTGCCAGCACGGGACTAGCGCCCACAGATACGCAGTATTTT
>-|TRBJ1-2|-|TRBV11-2
CASSLETGLTAYGYTF
TGTGCCAGCAGCTTAGAGACAGGATTGACCGCCTATGGCTACACCTTC
>-|TRBJ1-2|-|TRBV2
CASSYQTDTYGYTF
TGTGCCAGCAGTTACCAGACAGATACCTATGGCTACACCTTC
>-|TRBJ1-1|-|TRBV27
CASSSLGGLNTEAFF
TGTGCCAGCAGTTCCCTCGGGGGACTGAACACTGAAGCTTTCTTT
>TRBD1|TRBJ2-2|-|TRBV29-1
CSVESRGQGYQTGELFF
TGCAGCGTTGAATCTAGGGGACAGGGGTATCAGACCGGGGAGCTGTTTTTT
>TRBD1|TRBJ2-2|-|TRBV6-5
CASSYGTGVTGELFF
TGTGCCAGCAGTTACGGGACAGGGGTCACCGGGGAGCTGTTTTTT
>-|TRBJ2-3|-|TRBV19
CASTDRTTDTQYF
TGTGCCAGTACCGATAGGACTACAGATACGCAGTATTTT
>-|TRBJ1-5|-|TRBV25-1
CASQGHGNQPQHF
TGTGCCAGTCAGGGACATGGCAATCAGCCCCAGCATTTT
>-|TRBJ2-7|-|TRBV4-1
CASSQDPGPYEQYF
TGCGCCAGCAGCCAAGATCCAGGGCCCTACGAGCAGTACTTC
>TRBD2|TRBJ2-3|-|TRBV27
CASSFWRGGADTQYF
TGTGCCAGCAGTTTCTGGCGGGGGGGGGCAGATACGCAGTATTTT
>-|TRBJ1-2|-|TRBV6-1
CASTPGGTNYGYTF
TGTGCCAGCACCCCGGGAGGGACGAACTATGGCTACACCTTC
>-|TRBJ1-2|-|TRBV15
CATSADSYGYTF
TGTGCCACCAGCGCCGACAGCTATGGCTACACCTTC
>TRBD1|TRBJ1-1|once|TRBV6-6
CASSSGTGAYDTEAFF
TGTGCCAGCAGCTCCGGGACAGGGGCGTACGACACTGAAGCTTTCTTT
>TRBD1|TRBJ1-2|-|TRBV7-3
CASSMGQGGAGYTF
TGTGCCAGCAGCATGGGACAGGGTGGTGCCGGCTACACCTTC
>-|TRBJ2-7|-|TRBV7-9
CASNTSDEQYF
TGTGCCAGCAACACCTCTGACGAGCAGTACTTC
>-|TRBJ1-5|-|TRBV6-6
CASSYPSNQPQHF
TGTGCCAGCAGTTACCCTTCTAATCAGCCCCAGCATTTT
>TRBD1|TRBJ2-7|-|TRBV29-1
CSVGQGGSEQYF
TGCAGCGTTGGACAGGGCGGGTCCGAGCAGTACTTC
>-|TRBJ2-3|-|TRBV5-4
CASSLGGPGTDTQYF
TGTGCCAGCAGCTTGGGGGGGCCGGGTACAGATACGCAGTATTTT
>-|TRBJ2-7|-|TRBV28
CASSLVHEQYF
TGTGCCAGCAGCCTAGTTCACGAGCAGTACTTC
>TRBD2|TRBJ2-5|-|TRBV6-1
CASSPPERGGETQYF
TGTGCCAGCAGCCCCCCCGAGCGGGGGGGTGAGACCCAGTACTTC
>-|TRBJ1-6|-|TRBV6-1
CASIRMANSPLHF
TGTGCCAGCATTCGCATGGCTAATTCACCCCTCCACTTT
>-|TRBJ1-6|-|TRBV2
CASLRRGSYNSPLHF
TGTGCCAGCTTGAGAAGGGGCAGCTATAATTCACCCCTCCACTTT
>-|TRBJ1-6|once|TRBV2
CASKVTGNYNSPLHF
TGTGCCAGCAAAGTCACGGGGAACTATAATTCACCCCTCCACTTT